The text below deals with one T cell receptor beta chain. The record originates from a study of brain T cells in children with intractable seizures. Germline loops: CDR1 SNHLY, CDR2 FYNNEI. This CDR3 comprises 13 residues. Trimming took 4 bases from V and 3 from J, leaving 7 bases between them. The sequenced cases were selected for having the highest brain T cell transcript signatures. The data were produced by immunoSEQ multiplex PCR, yet TCRdb's version contains in-frame clones alone and is incomplete. The table has about 40,000 clones, 90% seen once. This specimen was peripheral blood, taken at surgery. V is TRBV2 and J is TRBJ1-5; D remains unclear. The TCR originated in a girl aged 2-10 years with tuberous sclerosis and intractable seizures. As DNA, the CDR3 is TGTGCCAGCAGTGCTTTATTCAATCAGCCCCAGCATTTT. Protein: CASSALFNQPQHF.